A single sample gave rise to the 8 T cell receptor beta chains below, sequenced in a study of blood T cell repertoires in COVID-19. The data were produced by immunoSEQ multiplex PCR, yet TCRdb's version contains in-frame clones alone and is incomplete. The table shows 130,000 to 150,000 clones, with roughly 80% occurring only once. Sequencing used peripheral blood. The receptor set was obtained from a human donor in a cohort sampled during active COVID-19.

The chain recombines TRBV3-1 (or the pseudogene TRBV3-2) with TRBJ2-1, with TRBD2 matching 10 bases. V trimming: 1 base; J trimming: 6 bases; junction bases outside the gene matches: 12. There are 18 residues in the CDR3. Germline V lookup: CDR1 LGHDT, CDR2 YNNKEL (reference sequence). Written as DNA, the CDR3 is TGTGCCAGCAGCCAAGGGGCGGGACTAGCGAAATTAACCAATGAGCAGTTCTTC. It translates to CASSQGAGLAKLTNEQFF.

The chain uses TRBV6-6 and TRBJ1-1; 8 nucleotides agree with TRBD1. From germline, CDR1 is MNHNY and CDR2 SVGAGI (reference sequence). This CDR3 spans 15 amino acids. The J segment lost 0 bases and the V segment lost 5 bases, leaving 5 bases of the junction unmatched. CDR3: CASSRGTGMNTEAFF. The CDR3 DNA is TGTGCCAGCAGTCGGGGGACAGGAATGAACACTGAAGCTTTCTTT.

The chain is built from TRBV15 and TRBJ1-5, with a weak D call TRBD1 (5 bases). The CDR3 runs 15 residues. Germline loops: CDR1 LNHNV, CDR2 YYDKDF (reference sequence). V was pared by 0 bases and J by 6 bases, with 12 bases between. CDR3: CATSRDRGMGQPQHF. CDR3 sequence (DNA): TGTGCCACCAGCAGAGATAGGGGTATGGGTCAGCCCCAGCATTTT.

The V gene is TRBV6-5, the J gene TRBJ2-2, with D perhaps matching TRBD2 (7 bases). Per the germline V gene, CDR1 is MNHEY and CDR2 is SVGAGI. This CDR3 contains 15 residues. Trimming removed 9 bases from V and 4 bases from J, with 18 bases in between. The CDR3 loop is CASRGGLFSTGELFF. CDR3 nucleotide sequence: TGTGCCAGTCGCGGGGGCCTTTTTTCCACCGGGGAGCTGTTTTTT.

This clone has a handful of counts. The chain links TRBV9 to TRBJ1-2; D might be TRBD1 (5 bases). The CDR3 runs 13 residues. CDR1 and CDR2 from the germline V gene are SGDLS and YYNGEE. V shed 0 bases and J shed 2 bases, with 5 bases lying between them. The CDR3 DNA reads TGTGCCAGCAGCGTAGCAGGGAACTATGGCTACACCTTC. This encodes CASSVAGNYGYTF.

The V call is TRBV6-6, the J call TRBJ1-1; D is possibly TRBD1 (5 bases). Germline V gene data show CDR1 as MNHNY and CDR2 as SVGAGI (reference sequence). The CDR3 consists of 15 residues. Trimming pared 0 bases from V and 0 bases from J, leaving 8 bases between. As DNA, the CDR3 is TGTGCCAGCAGTTACTCCGACAGCATGAACACTGAAGCTTTCTTT. Translation gives CASSYSDSMNTEAFF.

The chain has TRBV2 and TRBJ1-5; 7 nucleotides align to TRBD1. J lost 3 bases, V lost 6 bases, and 8 bases had no gene match. This CDR3 has 15 amino acids. CDR1 and CDR2 (germline): SNHLY, FYNNEI. CDR3 sequence reads: CASRGDRADNQPQHF. The CDR3 coding sequence is TGTGCCAGCAGGGGAGACAGGGCTGACAATCAGCCCCAGCATTTT.

V gene TRBV29-1 combines with J gene TRBJ1-1, with no clear D. V was trimmed by 6 bases and J by 4 bases, leaving 12 bases between them. The CDR3 runs to 12 residues. From germline, CDR1 is SQVTM and CDR2 ANQGSEA. CDR3 nucleotides: TGCAGCGTCGGGAGGGTGACCACTGAAGCTTTCTTT. Protein product: CSVGRVTTEAFF.